Sequencing of this T cell receptor beta chain was carried out in a study of OX40 agonist ivuxolimab in advanced cancers. Clones were sequenced by immunoSEQ multiplex PCR, and TCRdb holds only the in-frame ones, with some missing. The table lists just over 40,000 clones, approximately 88% of them singletons. CDR3 length: 17 residues. With V trimmed by 0 bases and J by 0 bases, 5 bases remained unmatched. Germline values: CDR1 MNHEY, CDR2 SMNVEV (reference sequence). Sequences were derived from CD4+ or CD8+ T cells sorted from blood, sampled in a trial of the OX40 agonist ivuxolimab. The sequence was obtained from an adult with an advanced solid tumor such as melanoma, head and neck, liver or kidney cancer. The V gene is TRBV27, the J gene TRBJ2-1; TRBD2 matches 7 bases. The CDR3, as DNA: TGTGCCAGCAGTTTATCGATGGGGGGGAGCTCCTACAATGAGCAGTTCTTC. This sequence encodes CASSLSMGGSSYNEQFF.